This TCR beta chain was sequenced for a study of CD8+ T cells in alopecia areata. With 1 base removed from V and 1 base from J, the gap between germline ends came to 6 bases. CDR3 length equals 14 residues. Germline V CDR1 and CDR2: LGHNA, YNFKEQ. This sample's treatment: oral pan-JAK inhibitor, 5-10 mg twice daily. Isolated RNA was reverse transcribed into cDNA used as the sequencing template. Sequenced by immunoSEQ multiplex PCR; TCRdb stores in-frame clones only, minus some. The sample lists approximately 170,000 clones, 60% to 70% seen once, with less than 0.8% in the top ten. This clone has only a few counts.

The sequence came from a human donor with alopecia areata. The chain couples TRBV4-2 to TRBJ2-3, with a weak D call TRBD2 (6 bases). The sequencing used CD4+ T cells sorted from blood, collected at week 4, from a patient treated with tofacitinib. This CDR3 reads CASSQGRGTDTQYF. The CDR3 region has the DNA TGTGCCAGCAGCCAAGGGAGGGGCACAGATACGCAGTATTTT.